This T cell receptor (beta chain) was observed in a study of blood T cell repertoires in COVID-19. The overall study: Nucleic acid was either cDNA or gDNA, and it came from T cells, B-cell-depleted T cells, or PBMCs.

CDR1 and CDR2 from the germline V gene are SGHNT and YYREEE (reference sequence). The CDR3 spans 15 residues. The V end lost 4 bases, the J end lost 0 bases, and 14 bases lay between the germline ends. The authors' processing: Scientists estimated how many nucleated cells there were by amplifying reference gene primers. Data came from immunoSEQ multiplex PCR; TCRdb stores just in-frame clones and leaves some out. V and J calls and clone size are copied from that table; D and trimming were computed from the DNA. The sample lists roughly 120,000 clones; about 85% were seen once. The specimen sequenced was peripheral blood. The chain is built from TRBV5-4 and TRBJ2-7, with D possibly TRBD1 on 6 matching bases. This clonotype was obtained from a man aged 40-55 years with acute or convalescent COVID-19. The CDR3: CASSQDPGDSYEQYF. The CDR3 DNA reads TGTGCCAGCAGCCAGGATCCAGGGGACTCCTACGAGCAGTACTTC.